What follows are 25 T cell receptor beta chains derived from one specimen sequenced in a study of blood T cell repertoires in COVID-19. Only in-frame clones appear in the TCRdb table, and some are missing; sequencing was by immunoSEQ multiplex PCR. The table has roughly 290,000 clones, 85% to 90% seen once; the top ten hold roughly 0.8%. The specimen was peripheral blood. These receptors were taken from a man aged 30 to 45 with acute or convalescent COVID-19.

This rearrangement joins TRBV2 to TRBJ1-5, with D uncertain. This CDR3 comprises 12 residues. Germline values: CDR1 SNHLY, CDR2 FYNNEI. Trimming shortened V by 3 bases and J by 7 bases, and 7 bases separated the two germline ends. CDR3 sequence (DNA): TGTGCCAGCAGTGAGGGAGGCCAGCCCCAGCATTTT. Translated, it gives CASSEGGQPQHF. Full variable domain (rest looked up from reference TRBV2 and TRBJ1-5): EPEVTQTPSHQVTQMGQEVILRCVPISNHLYFYWYRQILGQKVEFLVSFYNNEISEKSEIFDDQFSVERPDGSNFTLKIRSTKLEDSAMYFCASSEGGQPQHFGDGTRLSIL.

CDR3 amino acids: CASSAPSRSGEKLFF. The CDR3 coding sequence is TGTGCCAGTAGTGCTCCTTCGAGGTCCGGTGAAAAACTGTTTTTT. The chain uses TRBV19 and TRBJ1-4; D is ambiguous. The germline V and J ends were trimmed by 5 bases and 7 bases, with 17 bases remaining between them. The CDR3 totals 15 residues. CDR1 and CDR2 from the germline V gene are LNHDA and SQIVND (reference sequence).

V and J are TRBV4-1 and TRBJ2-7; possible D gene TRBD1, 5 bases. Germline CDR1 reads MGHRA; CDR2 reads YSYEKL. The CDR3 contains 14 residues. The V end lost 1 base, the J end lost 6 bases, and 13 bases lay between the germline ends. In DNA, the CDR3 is TGCGCCAGCAGCCAAGTGGCAGGGTTGAGCGAGCAGTACTTC. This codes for CASSQVAGLSEQYF.

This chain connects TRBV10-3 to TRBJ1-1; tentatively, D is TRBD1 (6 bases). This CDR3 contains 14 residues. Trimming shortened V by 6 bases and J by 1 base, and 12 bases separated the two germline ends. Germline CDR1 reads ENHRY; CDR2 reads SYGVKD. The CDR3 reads CAIRGVGGNTEAFF. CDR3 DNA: TGTGCCATCAGAGGGGTAGGGGGGAACACTGAAGCTTTCTTT.

The chain's CDR3 is CASSNRGAFF. In nucleotides, the CDR3 is TGTGCCAGCAGCAACCGGGGGGCTTTCTTT. The chain uses TRBV21-1 and TRBJ1-1. TRBV21-1 is a pseudogene locus. CDR3 length: 10 amino acids.

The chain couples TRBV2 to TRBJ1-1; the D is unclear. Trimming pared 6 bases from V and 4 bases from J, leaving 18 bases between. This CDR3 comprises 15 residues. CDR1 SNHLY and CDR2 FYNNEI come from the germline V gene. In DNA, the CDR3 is TGTGCCAGCAGATTACTCGTTAGTGAGTCCACTGAAGCTTTCTTT. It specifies CASRLLVSESTEAFF.

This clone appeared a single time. CDR3 sequence reads: CASSFDQGMGYTF. The DNA of the CDR3 is TGCGCCAGCAGCTTTGATCAGGGGATGGGCTACACCTTC. The chain joins TRBV5-1 to TRBJ1-2; D perhaps matches TRBD1 (6 bases). V lost 2 bases, J lost 8 bases, and 13 bases lay in between. Germline CDR1 SGHRS, CDR2 YFSETQ. The CDR3 extends over 13 amino acids.

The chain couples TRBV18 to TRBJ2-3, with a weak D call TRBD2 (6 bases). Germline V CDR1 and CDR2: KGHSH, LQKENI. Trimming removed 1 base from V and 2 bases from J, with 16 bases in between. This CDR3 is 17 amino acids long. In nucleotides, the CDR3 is TGTGCCAGCTCACCACGTGGGGGGTCCATACTCACAGATACGCAGTATTTT. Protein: CASSPRGGSILTDTQYF. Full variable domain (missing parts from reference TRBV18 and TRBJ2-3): NAGVMQNPRHLVRRRGQEARLRCSPMKGHSHVYWYRQLPEEGLKFMVYLQKENIIDESGMPKERFSAEFPKEGPSILRIQQVVRGDSAAYFCASSPRGGSILTDTQYFGPGTRLTVL.

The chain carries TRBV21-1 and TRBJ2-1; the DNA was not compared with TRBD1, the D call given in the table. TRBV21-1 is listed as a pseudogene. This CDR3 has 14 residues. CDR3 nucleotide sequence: TGTGCCAGCAGCAAAGAGGCCAGGGGAAATGAGCAGTTCTTC. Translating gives CASSKEARGNEQFF.

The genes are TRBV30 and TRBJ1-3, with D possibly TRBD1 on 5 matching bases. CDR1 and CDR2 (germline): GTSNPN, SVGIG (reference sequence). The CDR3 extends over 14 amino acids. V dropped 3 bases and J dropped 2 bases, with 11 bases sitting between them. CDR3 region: CAWSDSLPGNTIYF. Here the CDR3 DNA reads TGTGCCTGGAGCGACAGCTTACCTGGAAACACCATATATTTT.

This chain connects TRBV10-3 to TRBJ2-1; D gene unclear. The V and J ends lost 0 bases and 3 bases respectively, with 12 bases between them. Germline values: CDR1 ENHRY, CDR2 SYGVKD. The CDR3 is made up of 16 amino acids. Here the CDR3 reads CAISESTRGVYNEQFF. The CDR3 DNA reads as TGTGCCATCAGTGAGTCGACCCGCGGAGTCTACAATGAGCAGTTCTTC.

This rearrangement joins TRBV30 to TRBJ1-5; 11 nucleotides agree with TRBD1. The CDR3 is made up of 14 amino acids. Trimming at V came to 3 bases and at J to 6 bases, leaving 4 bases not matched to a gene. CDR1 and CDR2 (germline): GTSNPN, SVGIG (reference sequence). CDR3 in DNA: TGTGCCTGGAGAGGACAGGGGGCAACTCAGCCCCAGCATTTT. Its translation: CAWRGQGATQPQHF.

The CDR3 DNA sequence: TGTGCCAGCAGCCAAGGGCAGGGATCCTACGAGCAGTACTTC. Translated, it gives CASSQGQGSYEQYF. The V call is TRBV3-1 (or the pseudogene TRBV3-2), the J call TRBJ2-7, with a possible D match to TRBD1 (5 bases). This CDR3 has 14 amino acids. Germline CDR1 is LGHDT and CDR2 is YNNKEL (reference sequence). Trimming shortened V by 1 base and J by 1 base, and 8 bases separated the two germline ends.

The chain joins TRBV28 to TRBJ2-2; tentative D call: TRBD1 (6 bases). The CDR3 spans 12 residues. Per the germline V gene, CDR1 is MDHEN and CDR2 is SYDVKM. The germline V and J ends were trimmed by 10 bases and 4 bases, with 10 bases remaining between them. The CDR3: CATAGATGELFF. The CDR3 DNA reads TGTGCCACTGCAGGGGCCACCGGGGAGCTGTTTTTT.

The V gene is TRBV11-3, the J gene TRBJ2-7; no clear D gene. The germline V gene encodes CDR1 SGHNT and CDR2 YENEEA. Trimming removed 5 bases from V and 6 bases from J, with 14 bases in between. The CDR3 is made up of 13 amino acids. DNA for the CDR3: TGTGCCAGCAGCCGCGATTTGTCGTCCGAGCAGTACTTC. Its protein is CASSRDLSSEQYF.

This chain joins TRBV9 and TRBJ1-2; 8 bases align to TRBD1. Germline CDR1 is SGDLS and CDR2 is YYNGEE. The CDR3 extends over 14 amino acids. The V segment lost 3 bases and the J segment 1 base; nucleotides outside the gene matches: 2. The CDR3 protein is CASSAGQGNYGYTF. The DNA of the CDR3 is TGTGCCAGCAGCGCCGGACAGGGTAACTATGGCTACACCTTC.

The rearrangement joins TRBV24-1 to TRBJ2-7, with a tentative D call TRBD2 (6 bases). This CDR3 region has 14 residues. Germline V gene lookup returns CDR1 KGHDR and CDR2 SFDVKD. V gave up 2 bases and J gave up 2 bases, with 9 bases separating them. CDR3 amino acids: CATSDSGVAYEQYF. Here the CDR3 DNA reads TGTGCCACCAGTGATTCGGGGGTGGCCTACGAGCAGTACTTC.

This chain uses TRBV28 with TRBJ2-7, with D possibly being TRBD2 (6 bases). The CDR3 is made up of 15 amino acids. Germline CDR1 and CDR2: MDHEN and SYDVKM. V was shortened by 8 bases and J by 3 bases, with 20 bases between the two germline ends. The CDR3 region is CASSHRDFGVYEQYF. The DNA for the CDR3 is TGTGCCAGCTCTCACCGGGACTTTGGGGTCTACGAGCAGTACTTC.

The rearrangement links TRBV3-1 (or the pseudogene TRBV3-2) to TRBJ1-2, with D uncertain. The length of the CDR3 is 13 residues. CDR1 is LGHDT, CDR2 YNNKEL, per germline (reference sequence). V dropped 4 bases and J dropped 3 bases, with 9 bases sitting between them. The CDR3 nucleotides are TGTGCCAGCAGCCTATGGGGAGACTATGGCTACACCTTC. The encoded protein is CASSLWGDYGYTF.

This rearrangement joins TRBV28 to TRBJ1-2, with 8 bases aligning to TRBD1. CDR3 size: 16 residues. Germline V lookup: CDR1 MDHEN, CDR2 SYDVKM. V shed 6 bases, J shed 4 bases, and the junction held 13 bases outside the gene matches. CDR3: CASSYGRRTGLYGYTF. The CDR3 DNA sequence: TGTGCCAGCAGCTATGGTAGGAGGACAGGGCTCTATGGCTACACCTTC.

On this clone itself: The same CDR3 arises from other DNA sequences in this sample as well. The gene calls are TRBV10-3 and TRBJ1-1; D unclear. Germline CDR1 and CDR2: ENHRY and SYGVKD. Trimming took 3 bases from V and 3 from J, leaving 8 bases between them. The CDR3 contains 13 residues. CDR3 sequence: CAISERGDTEAFF. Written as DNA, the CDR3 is TGTGCCATCAGTGAACGAGGAGACACTGAAGCTTTCTTT.

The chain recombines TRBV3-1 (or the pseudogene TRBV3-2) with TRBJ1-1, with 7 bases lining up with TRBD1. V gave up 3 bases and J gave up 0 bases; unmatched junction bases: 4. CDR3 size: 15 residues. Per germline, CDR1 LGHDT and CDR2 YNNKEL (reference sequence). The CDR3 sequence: CASSHPRGLNTEAFF. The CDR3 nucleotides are TGTGCCAGCAGCCATCCCAGGGGGTTGAACACTGAAGCTTTCTTT.

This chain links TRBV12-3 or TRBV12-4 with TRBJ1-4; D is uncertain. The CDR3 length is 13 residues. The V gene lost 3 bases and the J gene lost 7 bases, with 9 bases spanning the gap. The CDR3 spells CASSFGSPEKLFF. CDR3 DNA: TGTGCCAGCAGTTTTGGGAGTCCTGAAAAACTGTTTTTT.

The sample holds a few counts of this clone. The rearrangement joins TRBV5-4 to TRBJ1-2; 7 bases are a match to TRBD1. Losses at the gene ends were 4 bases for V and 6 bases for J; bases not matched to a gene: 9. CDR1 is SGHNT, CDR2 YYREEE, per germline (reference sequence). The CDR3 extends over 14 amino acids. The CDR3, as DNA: TGTGCCAGCAGCCCGGGACAGATGACCCATGGCTACACCTTC. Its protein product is CASSPGQMTHGYTF. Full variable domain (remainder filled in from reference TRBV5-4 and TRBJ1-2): ETGVTQSPTHLIKTRGQQVTLRCSSQSGHNTVSWYQQALGQGPQFIFQYYREEENGRGNFPPRFSGLQFPNYSSELNVNALELDDSALYLCASSPGQMTHGYTFGSGTRLTVV.

The CDR3 reads CASSLEKPQAFF. CDR3 bases: TGTGCCAGCAGCCTCGAAAAGCCACAAGCTTTCTTT. The chain joins TRBV28 to TRBJ1-1; D remains unclear. CDR1 is MDHEN and CDR2 is SYDVKM in the germline V gene. V shed 6 bases and J shed 9 bases, with 14 bases lying between them. There are 12 residues in the CDR3. The full variable domain, with the rest looked up from reference TRBV28 and TRBJ1-1, is DVKVTQSSRYLVKRTGEKVFLECVQDMDHENMFWYRQDPGLGLRLIYFSYDVKMKEKGDIPEGYSVSREKKERFSLILESASTNQTSMYLCASSLEKPQAFFGQGTRLTVV.